This T cell receptor (beta chain) was obtained from a study of blood T cell repertoires in COVID-19. Study context: PBMCs, B-cell-depleted T cells, or T cells were the source of the cDNA or gDNA that made up the material.

The V gene lost 5 bases and the J gene lost 2 bases, with 10 bases spanning the gap. This CDR3 has 14 amino acids. The germline V gene encodes CDR1 LNHDA and CDR2 SQIVND (reference sequence). Per the original data handling: Nucleated cell counts were estimated from reference gene primer amplification. Clones were sequenced by immunoSEQ multiplex PCR, and TCRdb holds only the in-frame ones, with some missing. D and trimming come from the DNA, and the V and J calls and clone size come from that table. The data show a few hundred thousand clones, 82% seen once. The sample comprised peripheral blood. The chain employs TRBV19 and TRBJ1-5; a possible D gene is TRBD1 (5 bases). The sequence was obtained from a woman aged 18-35 years with acute or convalescent COVID-19. The CDR3 loop reads CASSQGLRNQPQHF. CDR3 in DNA: TGTGCCAGTAGTCAGGGACTGCGCAATCAGCCCCAGCATTTT.